Shown below are 17 T cell receptor beta chains from a single sample sequenced in a study of CD8+ T cells in alopecia areata. It was cDNA, reverse transcribed from extracted RNA, that served as the sequencing template. Profiling relied on immunoSEQ multiplex PCR, and the TCRdb table lists in-frame clones only, not all of them. Listed here are around 110,000 clones without any singletons, the top ten holding roughly a fifth. Sequencing input: lesional skin. The receptor set was obtained from a C3H/HeJ mouse with alopecia areata. This mouse strain has H2-k as its MHC haplotype.

This clone was seen a handful of times. The listed genes are named as in mouse. With the read ending 4 residues before the CDR3 end, the germline J gene is used to fill in that end. This chain uses TRBV1 with TRBJ2-5; 10 bases fit TRBD2. Trimming at V came to 2 bases and at J to 3 bases, leaving 5 bases not matched to a gene. Germline-derived CDR1 and CDR2 are NSQYPW and LRSPGD (reference sequence). The CDR3 is made up of 16 amino acids. CDR3 in amino acids: CTCSAPRLGGQDTQYF. CDR3 DNA (partial): TGCACCTGCAGTGCACCTCGACTGGGGGGACAAGAC.

Ten or more counts support this clone. Mouse germline and gene names are used. The CDR3 end falls 4 residues outside the read, so it is completed with the germline J gene. The chain carries TRBV31 and TRBJ2-3, with 11 bases identical to TRBD2. The V and J ends lost 5 bases and 0 bases, in that order; junction bases with no gene match: 1. CDR1 is GKSSPN, CDR2 SITVG, per germline. The CDR3 runs to 14 residues. The CDR3 here is CAWGTGGSAETLYF. The sequenced part of the CDR3 DNA is TGTGCCTGGGGGACTGGGGGTAGTGCAGAA.

A word on this clone: Germline and genes: mouse. The read is 4 residues too short to cover the CDR3 end, so that end is filled in from the germline J gene. The rearrangement uses TRBV19 and TRBJ2-5; 11 nucleotides agree with TRBD2. Losses at the gene ends were 3 bases for V and 0 bases for J; bases not matched to a gene: 6. This CDR3 has 17 residues. Per germline, CDR1 FNHDT and CDR2 SITEND (reference sequence). The sequenced part of the CDR3 DNA is TGTGCCAGCAGTACTCCGGGACTGGGGGTTAACCAAGAC. Its protein is CASSTPGLGVNQD. The full CDR3 protein reads CASSTPGLGVNQDTQYF.

This clone has a count of ten or more. Gene names and germline refer to mouse. The read gets to within 4 residues of the CDR3 end, and the germline J gene fills in the rest. This chain links TRBV13-3 with TRBJ2-1; 13 nucleotides match TRBD2. This CDR3 has 16 amino acids. V shed 4 bases and J 3 bases; nucleotides not matched to a gene: 4. Looked up from germline, CDR1 is NNHDY and CDR2 is SYVADS. This CDR3 is CASSTGTGGGYAEQFF. The covered CDR3 bases are TGTGCCAGCAGTACCGGGACTGGGGGGGGCTATGCT.

This clone appeared a few times. Gene names follow the mouse nomenclature. The CDR3 extends 4 residues past the end of the read, so its final part is completed from the germline J gene. The chain links TRBV13-3 to TRBJ2-1; 12 positions agree with TRBD2. This CDR3 comprises 15 residues. The germline CDR1 and CDR2 sequences are NNHDY and SYVADS. V was pared by 4 bases and J by 4 bases, with 3 bases of the junction left unmatched. The CDR3 sequence is CASSWDWGEYAEQFF. Partial CDR3 DNA: TGTGCCAGCAGTTGGGACTGGGGGGAATATGCT.

This clone has ten or more counts. Genes and germline come from the mouse. The read terminates 4 residues before the CDR3 end, so the remaining end is supplied by the germline J gene. The chain couples TRBV13-3 to TRBJ2-3, with 8 bases lining up with TRBD1. This CDR3 has 13 amino acids. V shed 9 bases and J 2 bases; nucleotides not matched to a gene: 5. Germline CDR1 and CDR2: NNHDY and SYVADS. Partial CDR3 DNA: TGTGCCACGGAGACAGGGGTTGCAGAA. Translating it yields CATETGVAE. Given in full, the CDR3 is CATETGVAETLYF.

As regards this clone: Gene names are mouse gene names. From the germline J gene comes the end of the CDR3, since the read stops 4 residues before it. The chain links TRBV2 to TRBJ2-1; 7 nucleotides match TRBD2. The CDR3 spans 15 residues. The germline gives CDR1 LGHNA, CDR2 YSYQKL. The CDR3 protein is CASSQDGWGLAEQFF. Incomplete CDR3 DNA: TGTGCCAGCAGCCAAGACGGCTGGGGGTTGGCT.

For this clone: Each gene name is a mouse one. The missing CDR3 end, 4 residues past where the read stops, is filled in from the germline J gene. The rearrangement joins TRBV13-1 to TRBJ2-5, with D perhaps matching TRBD1 (5 bases). This CDR3 spans 14 amino acids. Trimming pared 4 bases from V and 0 bases from J, leaving 9 bases between. The germline V gene has CDR1 NSHNY and CDR2 SYGAGN. CDR3 sequence: CASSPDRNQDTQYF. Partial CDR3 DNA: TGTGCCAGCAGTCCCGACAGAAACCAAGAC.

As for this clone: Mouse germline and gene names are used. Read sequence stops 4 residues before the CDR3 end, and the germline J gene provides the missing end. The V and J genes are TRBV17 and TRBJ1-1; D possibly corresponds to TRBD1 (6 bases). This CDR3 contains 16 residues. From germline, CDR1 is MNHDT and CDR2 YYDKIL. CDR3 DNA, as far as it was read: TGTGCTAGCAGGGTAGGGACTGGGGGGGCGCCTGGA. Protein sequence: CASRVGTGGAPG. The entire CDR3 is CASRVGTGGAPGEVFF.

Ten or more counts support this clone. Gene names and germline refer to mouse. The CDR3 end is not reached by the read, which stops 4 residues before it; the germline J gene fills it in. The chain couples TRBV13-3 to TRBJ2-7, with 7 bases that match TRBD1. There are 14 residues in the CDR3. The germline CDR1 and CDR2 sequences are NNHDY and SYVADS. Trimming cost V 1 base and J 3 bases; bases outside gene matches: 4. CDR3 sequence: CASSDSRQGYEQYF. The CDR3 bases that were read are TGTGCCAGCAGTGATTCCCGACAGGGCTAT.

This clone was recorded a few times. Gene names follow the mouse nomenclature. The read terminates 4 residues ahead of where the CDR3 ends, so the germline J gene completes it. This rearrangement joins TRBV13-3 to TRBJ2-7; 8 bases line up with TRBD2. Germline loops: CDR1 NNHDY, CDR2 SYVADS. The CDR3 has 14 amino acids. The CDR3 protein is CASSESLGGYEQYF. The DNA read from the CDR3 is TGTGCCAGCAGTGAATCTCTGGGGGGATAT.

Remarks on this clone: Gene names and germline refer to mouse. The read terminates 4 residues ahead of where the CDR3 ends, so the germline J gene completes it. This rearrangement joins TRBV31 to TRBJ1-1; D is unresolved. Germline CDR1 and CDR2: GKSSPN and SITVG. The CDR3 length is 9 residues. The CDR3 loop is CAWTEEVFF. CDR3 DNA, as far as it was read: TGTGCCTGGACAGAA.

Points on this clone: Gene names and germline match the mouse. The CDR3 end falls 4 residues outside the read, so it is completed with the germline J gene. The chain recombines TRBV13-3 with TRBJ1-4; the D is unclear. Per germline, CDR1 NNHDY and CDR2 SYVADS. The CDR3 spans 17 residues. V was shortened by 0 bases and J by 0 bases, with 12 bases between the two germline ends. The part of the CDR3 DNA that was read is TGTGCCAGCAGTGATGCGGAGACAAACTTTTCCAACGAA. Protein product: CASSDAETNFSNE. The full CDR3 reads CASSDAETNFSNERLFF.

A few counts support this clone. Mouse names are used for the genes. The read ends 4 residues before the CDR3 terminus; that terminus is restored from the germline J gene. V and J are TRBV13-3 and TRBJ2-7; 11 nucleotides align to TRBD2. The germline V gene encodes CDR1 NNHDY and CDR2 SYVADS. This CDR3 has 15 amino acids. The CDR3: CASSTRDWGFDEQYF. CDR3 bases read: TGTGCCAGCAGTACCCGGGACTGGGGGTTTGAT.

About this clone itself: Genes and germline come from the mouse. The CDR3 end is not reached by the read, which stops 4 residues before it; the germline J gene fills it in. The V gene is TRBV13-3, the J gene TRBJ2-5; TRBD1 matches at 7 bases. Losses at the gene ends were 5 bases for V and 1 base for J; bases not matched to a gene: 4. Germline assignment: CDR1 NNHDY and CDR2 SYVADS. This CDR3 has 14 residues. The CDR3 loop reads CASRLTGDQDTQYF. CDR3 DNA, as far as it was read: TGTGCCAGCAGGCTTACAGGGGACCAAGAC.

This clone appeared a few times. Gene labels here are mouse ones. The read terminates 4 residues ahead of where the CDR3 ends, so the germline J gene completes it. This chain joins TRBV1 and TRBJ2-3; 11 positions agree with TRBD2. Germline V gene lookup returns CDR1 NSQYPW and CDR2 LRSPGD (reference sequence). The CDR3 runs to 16 residues. J gave up 2 bases and V 0 bases, and 1 base lay outside the gene matches. The CDR3 DNA, read in part, is TGCACCTGCAGTGCAGAACTGGGGGGGCTTGCAGAA. Its protein product is CTCSAELGGLAE. The entire CDR3 protein reads CTCSAELGGLAETLYF. The complete variable domain, with remaining parts taken from reference TRBV1 and TRBJ2-3, reads VTLLEQNPRWRLVPRGQAVNLRCILKNSQYPWMSWYQQDLQKQLQWLFTLRSPGDKEVKSLPGADYLATRVTDTELRLQVANMSQGRTLYCTCSAELGGLAETLYFGSGTRLTVL.

Worth noting for this clone: Gene names are the mouse ones. The read terminates 4 residues before the CDR3 end, so the remaining end is supplied by the germline J gene. This chain uses TRBV13-3 with TRBJ1-1; 8 bases are a match to TRBD1. The CDR3 loop spans 12 amino acids. The germline V gene encodes CDR1 NNHDY and CDR2 SYVADS. The CDR3 here is CASSPGQEEVFF. The sequenced part of the CDR3 DNA is TGTGCCAGCAGCCCGGGACAGGAA.